This T cell receptor (beta chain) emerged from a study of blood T cells in healthy people across ages. Study-wide findings and caveats: Across the age range, TCR beta diversity per million T cells fell in a roughly linear way. Relative to aged donors, long-lived donors carried more naive CD4+ cells and displayed higher diversity.

This clonotype appeared a few times. The antigen is unknown. Per germline, CDR1 WNHNN and CDR2 SYGVQD (reference sequence). Trimming took 3 bases from V and 7 from J, leaving 15 bases between them. The CDR3 is 14 amino acids. Primed by a sample-barcoded 5' primer and a J-beta primer mix, a second PCR proceeded for about 6 to 11 cycles. Every cDNA was tagged by a template-switch adaptor with 12 random nucleotides. MiXCR was run by TCRdb on the 5' RACE reads, yielding one entry per CDR3 protein. The repertoire has around 1,000,000 distinct CDR3 sequences, about 25% of them found once; the top ten carry around 0.7%. These sequences were also reported in another study, on T cells of mothers and their children. That paper adds: Biologically related mothers and children overlapped slightly more than unrelated pairs, a non-significant difference.

Sequenced input: blood. The rearrangement links TRBV10-1 to TRBJ1-2, with D possibly matching TRBD1 (6 bases). The clonotype comes from a girl aged 2-10 years in good health. CDR3 amino acids: CASSETGTIVGYTF. In DNA form, the CDR3 reads TGCGCCAGCAGTGAAACCGGGACAATCGTTGGCTACACCTTC.